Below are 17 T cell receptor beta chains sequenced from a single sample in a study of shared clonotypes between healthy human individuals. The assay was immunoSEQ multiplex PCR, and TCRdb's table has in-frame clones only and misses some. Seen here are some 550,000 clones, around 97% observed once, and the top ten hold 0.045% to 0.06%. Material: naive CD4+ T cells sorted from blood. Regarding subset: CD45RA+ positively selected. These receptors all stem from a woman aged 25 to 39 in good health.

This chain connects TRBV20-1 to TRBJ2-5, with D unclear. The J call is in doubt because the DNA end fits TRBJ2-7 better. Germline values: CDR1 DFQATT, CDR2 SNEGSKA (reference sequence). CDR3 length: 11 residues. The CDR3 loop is CSVGANYEQYF. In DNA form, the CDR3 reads TGCAGTGTTGGCGCGAATTACGAGCAGTACTTC.

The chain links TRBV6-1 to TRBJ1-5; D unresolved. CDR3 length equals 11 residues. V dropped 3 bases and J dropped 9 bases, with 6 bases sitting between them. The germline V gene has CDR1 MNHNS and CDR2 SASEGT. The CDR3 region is CASSDPGPQHF. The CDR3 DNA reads TGTGCCAGCAGTGATCCGGGGCCCCAGCATTTT.

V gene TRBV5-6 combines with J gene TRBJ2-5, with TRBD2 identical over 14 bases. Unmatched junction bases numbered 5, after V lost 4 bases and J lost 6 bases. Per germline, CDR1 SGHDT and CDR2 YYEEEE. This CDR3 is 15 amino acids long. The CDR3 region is CASSPGTSGRKTQYF. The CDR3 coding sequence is TGTGCCAGCAGCCCCGGGACTAGCGGGAGAAAGACCCAGTACTTC.

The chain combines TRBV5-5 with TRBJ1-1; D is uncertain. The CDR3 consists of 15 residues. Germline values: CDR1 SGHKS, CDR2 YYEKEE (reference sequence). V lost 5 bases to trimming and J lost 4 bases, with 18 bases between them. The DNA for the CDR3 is TGTGCCAGCAGTCCTCCGCTGGGAAGAGGCACTGAAGCTTTCTTT. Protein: CASSPPLGRGTEAFF.

The CDR3 DNA reads TGTGCCAGCAGTACCAGGGTTTGGGATGAAAAACTGTTTTTT. Amino acid sequence: CASSTRVWDEKLFF. The chain carries TRBV27 and TRBJ1-4; D perhaps matches TRBD1 (5 bases). This CDR3 comprises 14 residues. V dropped 5 bases and J dropped 6 bases, with 13 bases sitting between them. Germline values: CDR1 MNHEY, CDR2 SMNVEV (reference sequence).

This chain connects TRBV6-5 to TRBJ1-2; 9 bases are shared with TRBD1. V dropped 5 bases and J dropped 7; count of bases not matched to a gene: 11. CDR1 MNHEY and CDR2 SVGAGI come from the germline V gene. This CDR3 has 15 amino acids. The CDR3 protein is CASSKTPGQGIGYTF. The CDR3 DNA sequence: TGTGCCAGCAGTAAAACGCCGGGACAGGGAATTGGCTACACCTTC.

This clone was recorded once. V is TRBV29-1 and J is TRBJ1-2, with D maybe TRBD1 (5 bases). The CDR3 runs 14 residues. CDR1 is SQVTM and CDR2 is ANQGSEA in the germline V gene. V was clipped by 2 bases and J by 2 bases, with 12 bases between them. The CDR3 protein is CSVENVGGNYGYTF. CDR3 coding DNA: TGCAGCGTTGAAAACGTGGGGGGAAACTATGGCTACACCTTC.

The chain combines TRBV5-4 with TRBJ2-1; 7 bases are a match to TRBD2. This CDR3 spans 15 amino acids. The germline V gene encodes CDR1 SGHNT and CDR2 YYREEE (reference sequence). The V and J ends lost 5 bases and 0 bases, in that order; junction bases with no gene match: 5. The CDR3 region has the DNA TGTGCCAGCAGTACTAGCGTAAGCTCCTACAATGAGCAGTTCTTC. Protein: CASSTSVSSYNEQFF.

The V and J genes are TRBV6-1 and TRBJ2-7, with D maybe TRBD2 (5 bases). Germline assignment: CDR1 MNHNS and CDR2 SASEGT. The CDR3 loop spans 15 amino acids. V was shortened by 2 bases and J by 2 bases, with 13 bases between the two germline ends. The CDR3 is CASSERPGEPYEQYF. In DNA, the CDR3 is TGTGCCAGCAGTGAACGACCCGGGGAACCCTACGAGCAGTACTTC.

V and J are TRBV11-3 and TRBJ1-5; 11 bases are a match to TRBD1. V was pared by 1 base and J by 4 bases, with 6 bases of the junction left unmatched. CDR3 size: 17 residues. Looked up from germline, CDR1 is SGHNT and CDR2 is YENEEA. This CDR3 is CASSLVTGTGGNQPQHF. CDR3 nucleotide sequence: TGTGCCAGCAGCTTAGTAACCGGGACAGGGGGTAATCAGCCCCAGCATTTT.

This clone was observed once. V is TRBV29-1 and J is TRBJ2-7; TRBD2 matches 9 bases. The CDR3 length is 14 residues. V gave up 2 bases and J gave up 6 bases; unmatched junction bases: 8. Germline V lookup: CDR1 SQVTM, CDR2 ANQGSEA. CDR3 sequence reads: CSVEFGGRAREQYF. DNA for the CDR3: TGCAGCGTTGAATTTGGCGGGAGGGCCCGCGAGCAGTACTTC.

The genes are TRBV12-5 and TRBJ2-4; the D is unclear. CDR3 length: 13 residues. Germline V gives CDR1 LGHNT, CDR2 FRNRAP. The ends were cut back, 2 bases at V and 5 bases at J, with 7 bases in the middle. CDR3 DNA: TGTGCTAGTGGTTTGTCCTGGGAAAACATTCAGTACTTC. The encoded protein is CASGLSWENIQYF.

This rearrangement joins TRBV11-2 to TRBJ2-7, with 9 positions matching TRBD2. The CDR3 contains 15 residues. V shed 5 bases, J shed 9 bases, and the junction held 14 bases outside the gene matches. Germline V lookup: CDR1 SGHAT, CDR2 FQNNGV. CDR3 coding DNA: TGTGCCAGCAGCCCATTAGCGGGAGAGCGTTCTGGGCAGTACTTC. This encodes CASSPLAGERSGQYF.

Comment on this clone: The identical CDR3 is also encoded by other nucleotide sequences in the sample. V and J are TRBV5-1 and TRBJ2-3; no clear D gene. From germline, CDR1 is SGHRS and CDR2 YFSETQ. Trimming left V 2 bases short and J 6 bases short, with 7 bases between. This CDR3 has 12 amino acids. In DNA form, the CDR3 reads TGCGCCAGCAGCTTCTCCTCGGATACGCAGTATTTT. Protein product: CASSFSSDTQYF. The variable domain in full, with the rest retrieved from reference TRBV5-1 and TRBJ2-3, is KAGVTQTPRYLIKTRGQQVTLSCSPISGHRSVSWYQQTPGQGLQFLFEYFSETQRNKGNFPGRFSGRQFSNSRSEMNVSTLELGDSALYLCASSFSSDTQYFGPGTRLTVL.

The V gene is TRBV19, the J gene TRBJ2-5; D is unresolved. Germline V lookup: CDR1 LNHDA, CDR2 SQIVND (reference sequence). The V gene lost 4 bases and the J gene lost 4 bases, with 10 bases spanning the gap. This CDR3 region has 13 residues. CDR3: CASSTTGRETQYF. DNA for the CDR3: TGTGCCAGTAGTACCACCGGGCGAGAGACCCAGTACTTC.

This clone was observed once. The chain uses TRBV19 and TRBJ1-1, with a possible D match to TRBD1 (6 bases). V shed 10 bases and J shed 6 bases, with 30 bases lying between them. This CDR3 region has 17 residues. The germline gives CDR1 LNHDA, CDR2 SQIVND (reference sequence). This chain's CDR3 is CATLRSGTRTDSAEAFF. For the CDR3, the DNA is TGTGCCACCCTCCGGTCCGGGACTAGGACAGATTCAGCTGAAGCTTTCTTT.

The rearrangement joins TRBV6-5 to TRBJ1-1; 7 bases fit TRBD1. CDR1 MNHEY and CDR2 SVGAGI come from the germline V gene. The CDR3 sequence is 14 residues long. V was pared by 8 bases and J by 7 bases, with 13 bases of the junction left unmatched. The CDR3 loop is CASSHGQGGIEAFF. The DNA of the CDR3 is TGTGCCAGCTCCCACGGGCAGGGGGGGATTGAAGCTTTCTTT.